The clone carrying this TCR beta chain was counted many times. This record belongs to a study of low-dose radiotherapy and immunotherapy resistance in tumors. About the study: Cohort 1 got 0.5 Gy per fraction every 2 weeks, 6.5 Gy in total. Intravenous administration to patients comprised nivolumab at 240 mg every two weeks and ipilimumab at 1 mg/kg every six weeks. The authors gave intravenous cyclophosphamide 200 mg/m2 every two weeks, one day before radiation and immunotherapy.

CDR1 DFQATT and CDR2 SNEGSKA come from the germline V gene (reference sequence). The CDR3 extends over 16 amino acids. V was shortened by 4 bases and J by 6 bases, with 25 bases between the two germline ends. Covering alpha and beta chains, TRAV- and TRBV-specific primers were used for the first-strand cDNA. TCRs underwent 15 to 25 PCR cycles of amplification with a constant-region primer and V-primer adapter. Via MiXCR, TCRdb re-called the reads, giving one row per CDR3 protein. The sample contains under 95,000 distinct CDR3 sequences, 18% of which appear only once. Time point meaning: before trial treatment. Low-dose radiotherapy, low-dose cyclophosphamide, aspirin, ipilimumab and nivolumab were all given to the donors.

This specimen was PBMCs, taken before treatment. This receptor was taken from a male donor with prostate cancer. The chain is built from TRBV20-1 and TRBJ2-7, with D unresolved. DNA for the CDR3: TGCAGTGCTACCACGCAAGGTCGCAGGCCCCTCCTCGAGCAGTACTTC. Encoded protein: CSATTQGRRPLLEQYF.